This TCR beta chain was sequenced during a study of shared clonotypes between healthy human individuals. Assay runs were performed at deep level. As originally analysed: Quality scores were absent from the junction-only immunoSEQ sequences, so filtering differed. TCRdb keeps only in-frame clones here, not all; method: immunoSEQ multiplex PCR. V, J and clone size reflect that table, while D and trimming were determined from the DNA. The data show a few million clones, 80% to 95% seen once. Negatively enriched CD4+ T cells were divided by CD45RA into naive and memory. Between the trimmed V and J ends, which lost 6 bases and 3 bases, there was a span of 6 bases. The CDR3 is 11 residues long. Germline V gene data show CDR1 as MNHEY and CDR2 as SMNVEV (reference sequence).

V gene TRBV27 combines with J gene TRBJ2-7, with unresolved D. Specimen: naive CD4+ T cells from PBMCs. Subset meaning: CD45RA+ positively selected. The TCR was taken from a man younger than 35 in good health. Some clones in this sample may be carry-over from other donors' samples. CDR3 loop: CASRAVYEQYF. In nucleotides, the CDR3 is TGTGCCAGCAGGGCAGTCTACGAGCAGTACTTC.